These 31 T cell receptor beta chains originate from one sample sequenced in a study of blood T cell repertoires in COVID-19 (dated by TCRdb to 2020 to 2021). Libraries came from the immunoSEQ multiplex PCR assay. TCRdb mirrors the immuneACCESS table, restricted to in-frame sequences. Some clones are absent from its copies; in checked studies, under half trace to an unresolved V gene, and the reason for the others is unknown. The sample contains under 150,000 clones, about 91% of them found a single time. The ten largest clones add up to more than 25% of the sample. Sequencing was carried out using peripheral blood. The receptor source for this set is a human donor in a cohort sampled during active COVID-19.

The chain is built from TRBV12-5 and TRBJ1-2, with 7 bases that match TRBD1. Germline V gene lookup returns CDR1 LGHNT and CDR2 FRNRAP. CDR3 length: 13 amino acids. V lost 5 bases, J lost 5 bases, and 5 bases stayed unmatched. The CDR3 DNA is TGTGCTAGTGGTGCAGGGACAGCATATGGCTACACCTTC. Protein sequence: CASGAGTAYGYTF. The full variable domain, rest sourced from reference TRBV12-5 and TRBJ1-2, is DARVTQTPRHKVTEMGQEVTMRCQPILGHNTVFWYRQTMMQGLELLAYFRNRAPLDDSGMPKDRFSAEMPDATLATLKIQPSEPRDSAVYFCASGAGTAYGYTFGSGTRLTVV.

The rearrangement joins TRBV24-1 to TRBJ2-5, with D possibly matching TRBD2 (7 bases). V gave up 5 bases and J gave up 5 bases, with 17 bases separating them. The germline gives CDR1 KGHDR, CDR2 SFDVKD. The CDR3 runs to 15 residues. The CDR3 region has the DNA TGTGCCACCAGTGTCCGTAGGGGGGGGCTGGAGACCCAGTACTTC. It is translated as CATSVRRGGLETQYF.

The rearrangement uses TRBV15 and TRBJ2-7; weak D call: TRBD2 (5 bases). Trimming took off 2 bases at V and 6 bases at J, with 20 bases between the two ends. Germline CDR1 LNHNV, CDR2 YYDKDF (reference sequence). The CDR3 is 16 residues long. DNA for the CDR3: TGTGCCACCAGCAGAACTTTTGAGGGTTCCCTCTCCGAGCAGTACTTC. Translation gives CATSRTFEGSLSEQYF. The whole variable domain, remainder taken from reference TRBV15 and TRBJ2-7, is DAMVIQNPRYQVTQFGKPVTLSCSQTLNHNVMYWYQQKSSQAPKLLFHYYDKDFNNEADTPDNFQSRRPNTSFCFLDIRSPGLGDTAMYLCATSRTFEGSLSEQYFGPGTRLTVT.

The chain carries TRBV6-1 and TRBJ2-7; TRBD1 agrees at 7 bases. The junction had 15 bases not matched to a gene; V was cut back by 4 bases and J by 6 bases. Germline V gene lookup returns CDR1 MNHNS and CDR2 SASEGT. The CDR3 runs 16 residues. CDR3 nucleotides: TGTGCCAGCAGTGGAGCCGGGACAGCTTTGACGCTCGAGCAGTACTTC. It is translated as CASSGAGTALTLEQYF.

The V call is TRBV3-1 (or the pseudogene TRBV3-2), the J call TRBJ1-5; 7 bases map to TRBD1. Germline CDR1 LGHDT, CDR2 YNNKEL (reference sequence). This CDR3 spans 15 amino acids. V lost 1 base and J lost 1; bases outside the gene matches: 1. This CDR3 reads CASSQAQGSNQPQHF. CDR3 DNA: TGTGCCAGCAGCCAAGCACAGGGGAGCAATCAGCCCCAGCATTTT.

There are a few counts of this clone. Different DNA sequences within this sample yield the same CDR3. V gene TRBV10-3 combines with J gene TRBJ2-3; D may be TRBD2 (6 bases). V was shortened by 0 bases and J by 6 bases, with 13 bases between the two germline ends. The CDR3 totals 15 residues. Germline V CDR1 and CDR2: ENHRY, SYGVKD. CDR3 amino acids: CAISESSGARDTQYF. The CDR3 DNA follows: TGTGCCATCAGTGAGTCTAGCGGAGCTCGGGATACGCAGTATTTT.

A remark on this clone: Within the sample, other DNA sequences also encode this same CDR3. The V call is TRBV5-4, the J call TRBJ1-2; 12 bases match TRBD1. V shed 0 bases and J 8 bases; nucleotides not matched to a gene: 2. The length of the CDR3 is 14 residues. Germline V gene sequence: CDR1 SGHNT, CDR2 YYREEE (reference sequence). The DNA for the CDR3 is TGTGCCAGCAGCTTGGCCGGGACAGGGGGCGGCTACACCTTC. It translates to CASSLAGTGGGYTF.

V and J are TRBV27 and TRBJ2-7; 9 nucleotides match TRBD1. The CDR3 is 14 residues long. Trimming removed 5 bases from V and 6 bases from J; junction bases left unmatched: 8. Germline values: CDR1 MNHEY, CDR2 SMNVEV (reference sequence). CDR3 loop: CASSLGTGSGEQYF. CDR3 nucleotides: TGTGCCAGCAGTCTAGGGACAGGGTCGGGCGAGCAGTACTTC.

The gene calls are TRBV4-1 and TRBJ2-7, with 7 bases fitting TRBD1. V shed 0 bases, J shed 3 bases, and the junction held 5 bases outside the gene matches. Germline-derived CDR1 and CDR2 are MGHRA and YSYEKL. The CDR3 spans 15 residues. CDR3: CASSQDPGQYYEQYF. CDR3 nucleotides: TGCGCCAGCAGCCAAGATCCGGGACAGTACTACGAGCAGTACTTC.

The chain carries TRBV12-3 or TRBV12-4 and TRBJ2-2; D is possibly TRBD1 (6 bases). The CDR3 runs 13 residues. The germline V and J ends were trimmed by 4 bases and 6 bases, with 9 bases remaining between them. The CDR3 DNA is TGTGCCAGCAGTTCTTGGGGGCCCGGGGAGCTGTTTTTT. This codes for CASSSWGPGELFF.

The chain links TRBV6-6 to TRBJ2-7; TRBD1 matches at 9 bases. Germline lookup yields CDR1 MNHNY and CDR2 SVGAGI (reference sequence). The CDR3 runs to 15 residues. The J segment lost 5 bases and the V segment lost 2 bases, leaving 7 bases of the junction unmatched. CDR3 in amino acids: CASSYGGTGLNEQYF. The DNA for the CDR3 is TGTGCCAGCAGTTACGGTGGGACAGGGCTAAACGAGCAGTACTTC.

This clone was counted only a few times. V and J are TRBV6-4 and TRBJ1-5; D possibly corresponds to TRBD1 (6 bases). The V end lost 3 bases, the J end lost 0 bases, and 21 bases lay between the germline ends. Germline CDR1 is MRHNA and CDR2 is SNTAGT. This CDR3 contains 19 residues. CDR3 DNA: TGTGCCAGCAGTGATTGGGACACCAACACCACCTATAGCAATCAGCCCCAGCATTTT. Translated, it gives CASSDWDTNTTYSNQPQHF.

The chain is built from TRBV29-1 and TRBJ1-1, with 8 bases matching TRBD1. Germline V CDR1 and CDR2: SQVTM, ANQGSEA. This CDR3 spans 12 amino acids. With 5 bases clipped from V and 1 base from J, the junction kept 0 bases outside the gene matches. The CDR3 loop is CSVQGANTEAFF. The DNA for the CDR3 is TGCAGCGTTCAGGGGGCGAACACTGAAGCTTTCTTT.

V and J are TRBV18 and TRBJ2-5, with 7 positions matching TRBD2. Trimming cost V 8 bases and J 7 bases; bases outside gene matches: 10. The germline V gene has CDR1 KGHSH and CDR2 LQKENI. The CDR3 contains 13 residues. The CDR3 region is CASTRTGGPTQYF. Here the CDR3 DNA reads TGTGCCAGCACCCGGACGGGAGGACCGACCCAGTACTTC.

The V gene is TRBV5-8, the J gene TRBJ2-5; possibly TRBD2 for D (5 bases). This CDR3 spans 13 amino acids. With 2 bases removed from V and 5 bases from J, the gap between germline ends came to 10 bases. Germline loops: CDR1 SGHTS, CDR2 YDEGEE. CDR3 coding DNA: TGTGCCAGCAGCTTTTGGAGGAAGGAGACCCAGTACTTC. Translation gives CASSFWRKETQYF.

V and J are TRBV18 and TRBJ2-7; possible D gene TRBD2, 5 bases. Deletions cut 3 bases from V and 2 bases from J, with 8 bases between. The germline CDR1 and CDR2 sequences are KGHSH and LQKENI. This CDR3 contains 13 residues. This chain's CDR3 is CASSPNSAYEQYF. Here the CDR3 DNA reads TGTGCCAGCTCACCCAATAGCGCCTACGAGCAGTACTTC.

The chain links TRBV19 to TRBJ2-1; D possibly corresponds to TRBD1 (6 bases). There are 16 residues in the CDR3. Germline V gene sequence: CDR1 LNHDA, CDR2 SQIVND (reference sequence). V lost 4 bases and J 0 bases, leaving 13 bases between the germline ends. The CDR3 region has the DNA TGTGCCAGTAGTAGGTACAGGGATAGCTCCTACAATGAGCAGTTCTTC. Translated: CASSRYRDSSYNEQFF.

The CDR3 here is CASSELWGQLGETQYF. As DNA, the CDR3 is TGTGCCAGCAGTGAGCTCTGGGGACAGTTGGGAGAGACCCAGTACTTC. The chain uses TRBV6-1 and TRBJ2-5; TRBD1 matches at 7 bases. V lost 3 bases to trimming and J lost 4 bases; unmatched junction nucleotides: 11. The germline V gene encodes CDR1 MNHNS and CDR2 SASEGT. The CDR3 is 16 residues long.

The chain links TRBV13 to TRBJ2-7; 8 positions match TRBD1. The CDR3 totals 14 residues. Trimming cost V 5 bases and J 5 bases; bases outside gene matches: 8. Germline CDR1 PRHDT, CDR2 FYEKMQ (reference sequence). Written as DNA, the CDR3 is TGTGCCAGCAGCAAGGACAGGGTGTTCGACGAGCAGTACTTC. Translated, it gives CASSKDRVFDEQYF.

The chain employs TRBV4-3 and TRBJ2-4; 9 positions match TRBD1. With V trimmed by 0 bases and J by 6 bases, 6 bases remained unmatched. The CDR3 length is 16 residues. The V gene's germline CDR1 is LGHNA and CDR2 YSLEER. Here the CDR3 DNA reads TGCGCCAGCAGCCAAGATGGGACAGGGTGGGGAAACATTCAGTACTTC. As protein: CASSQDGTGWGNIQYF.

V is TRBV27 and J is TRBJ2-7; 8 bases are a match to TRBD1. Germline CDR1 and CDR2: MNHEY and SMNVEV (reference sequence). Unmatched junction bases numbered 3, after V lost 2 bases and J lost 0 bases. This CDR3 is 15 amino acids long. The CDR3 sequence: CASSLRGTGSYEQYF. The DNA for the CDR3 is TGTGCCAGCAGTTTAAGAGGGACAGGCTCCTACGAGCAGTACTTC.

The V and J genes are TRBV5-1 and TRBJ2-2; D is perhaps TRBD1 (5 bases). Germline values: CDR1 SGHRS, CDR2 YFSETQ. The CDR3 runs 15 residues. The V gene lost 0 bases and the J gene lost 4 bases, with 10 bases spanning the gap. CDR3 region: CASSLGQGSTGELFF. The CDR3 bases are TGCGCCAGCAGCTTGGGCCAGGGTAGCACCGGGGAGCTGTTTTTT.

The chain links TRBV4-1 to TRBJ2-1, with D perhaps TRBD2 (5 bases). The CDR3 extends over 15 amino acids. Germline CDR1 reads MGHRA; CDR2 reads YSYEKL. The V and J ends lost 1 base and 5 bases respectively, with 12 bases between them. This chain's CDR3 is CASSQVGGGNNEQFF. In DNA, the CDR3 is TGCGCCAGCAGCCAAGTAGGAGGCGGCAACAATGAGCAGTTCTTC.

V gene TRBV30 combines with J gene TRBJ2-2; a possible D gene is TRBD1 (7 bases). The CDR3 has 15 amino acids. The ends were cut back, 1 base at V and 6 bases at J, with 15 bases in the middle. CDR1 is GTSNPN, CDR2 SVGIG, per germline (reference sequence). CDR3 coding DNA: TGTGCCTGGAGTGGGTACAGGGGCGGGGCCGGGGAGCTGTTTTTT. As protein: CAWSGYRGGAGELFF.

This chain links TRBV7-8 with TRBJ1-2; D not certain. V was clipped by 0 bases and J by 5 bases, with 7 bases between them. The CDR3 covers 13 residues. The germline V gene has CDR1 SGHVS and CDR2 FQNEAQ. CDR3 in DNA: TGTGCCAGCAGCTTAGCATCGGGGTATGGCTACACCTTC. It encodes CASSLASGYGYTF.

This clone has only one observation. V is TRBV25-1 and J is TRBJ2-5; no firm D call. CDR1 is MGHDK, CDR2 SYGVNS, per germline. V was cut by 3 bases and J by 2 bases, with 16 bases left in between. The CDR3 is made up of 16 amino acids. CDR3 residues: CASSDPYSATQETQYF. The CDR3 coding sequence is TGTGCCAGCAGTGATCCCTACTCCGCCACGCAAGAGACCCAGTACTTC.

V is TRBV3-1 (or the pseudogene TRBV3-2) and J is TRBJ1-1, with TRBD1 matching over 7 bases. V lost 1 base, J lost 3 bases, and 2 bases stayed unmatched. Germline CDR1 is LGHDT and CDR2 is YNNKEL (reference sequence). There are 14 residues in the CDR3. This CDR3 is CASSQVRGDTEAFF. The CDR3 DNA follows: TGTGCCAGCAGCCAAGTCAGGGGGGACACTGAAGCTTTCTTT.

This clone was seen only once. The chain links TRBV3-1 (or the pseudogene TRBV3-2) to TRBJ1-5; a weak D match, TRBD1 (5 bases). The V gene lost 1 base and the J gene lost 1 base, with 8 bases spanning the gap. CDR1 is LGHDT and CDR2 is YNNKEL in the germline V gene (reference sequence). The CDR3 runs 15 residues. The CDR3 protein is CASSQGGLSNQPQHF. CDR3 bases: TGTGCCAGCAGCCAAGGGGGACTGAGCAATCAGCCCCAGCATTTT.

A remark on this clone: The junction and the germline gene differ at one end; a read error may be behind it. The chain carries TRBV10-3 and TRBJ2-5, with TRBD1 matching 7 bases. The CDR3 is 11 residues long. Germline V gene lookup returns CDR1 ENHRY and CDR2 SYGVKD. The CDR3 loop is CAISDQGGKNF. CDR3 bases: TGTGCCATCAGTGATCAAGGGGGCAAGAACTTC.

About this clone itself: The sample contains more than one DNA sequence encoding this CDR3. This chain uses TRBV18 with TRBJ1-2; tentatively, D is TRBD1 (5 bases). The CDR3 has 13 residues. Germline V gene data show CDR1 as KGHSH and CDR2 as LQKENI. V lost 6 bases to trimming and J lost 1 base, with 9 bases between them. The CDR3, as DNA: TGTGCCAGCTCTCCAGACAGTAACTATGGCTACACCTTC. Its translation is CASSPDSNYGYTF.

In its sample, this clone was seen once. The J gene is TRBJ2-5, the V gene TRBV7-9; D may be TRBD2 (6 bases). Germline V CDR1 and CDR2: SEHNR, FQNEAQ (reference sequence). The V end was cut by 4 bases, the J end by 5 bases, with 20 bases between. The CDR3 consists of 16 residues. CDR3 residues: CASSSPDSRDGETQYF. The CDR3 DNA reads TGTGCCAGCAGCTCCCCCGACTCGCGGGACGGGGAGACCCAGTACTTC.